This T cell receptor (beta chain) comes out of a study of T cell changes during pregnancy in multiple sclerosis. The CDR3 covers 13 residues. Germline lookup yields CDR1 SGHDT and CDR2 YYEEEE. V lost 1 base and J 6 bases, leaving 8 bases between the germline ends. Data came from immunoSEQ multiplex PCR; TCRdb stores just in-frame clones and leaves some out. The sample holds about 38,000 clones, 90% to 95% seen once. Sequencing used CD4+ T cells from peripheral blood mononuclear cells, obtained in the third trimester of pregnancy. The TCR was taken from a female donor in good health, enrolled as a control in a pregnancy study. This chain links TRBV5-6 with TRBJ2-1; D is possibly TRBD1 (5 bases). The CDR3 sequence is CASSLRRANEQFF. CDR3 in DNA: TGTGCCAGCAGCTTGCGCAGGGCCAATGAGCAGTTCTTC.